This T cell receptor (beta chain) stems from a study of PD-1 blockade in classical Hodgkin lymphoma. Study overall: Nivolumab 3 mg/kg was given intravenously every 2 weeks.

CDR1 is SGHVS, CDR2 FNYEAQ, per germline. V was clipped by 4 bases and J by 0 bases, with 7 bases between them. The CDR3 has 13 residues. All the patients suffered relapse after autologous stem cell transplantation, and brentuximab vedotin exposure differed. The assay was immunoSEQ multiplex PCR, and TCRdb's table has in-frame clones only and misses some. The top ten clones hold approximately 15% of a sample with roughly 61,000 clones, roughly nine tenths of them seen once. On this clone itself: Its cognate antigen is unknown.

Study-level findings and limits: TCR diversity at baseline was reported to be reduced in newly diagnosed patients relative to healthy donors. The drivers behind the repertoire differences, possibly disease activity or prior therapy, remain undefined. Nivolumab initiated under 1 year post-ASCT led to patient exclusion.

The rearrangement joins TRBV7-6 to TRBJ2-7; D remains ambiguous. The sequence was collected from a human donor with classical Hodgkin lymphoma. This material consisted of peripheral blood mononuclear cells (PBMCs), taken at baseline. This CDR3 reads CASSWQSSYEQYF. The DNA of the CDR3 is TGTGCCAGCAGCTGGCAGAGCTCCTACGAGCAGTACTTC.